The sequence of this T cell receptor (beta chain) was determined in a study of T-cell reconstitution after alpha-beta-depleted transplantation in children. Study findings and constraints: Some patients showed high day-60 TCRbeta diversity, which derived from surviving recipient T cells and thymic progenitors. Reports say that about two months after transplant, the alpha-beta T cells came out of several hundred graft clones that had expanded. By one year post-transplant, T-cell counts and diversity largely arose from T cells that were newly produced.

Germline CDR1 and CDR2: LGHNT and FRNRAP. The V end was cut by 5 bases, the J end by 3 bases, with 16 bases between. The CDR3 is made up of 15 amino acids. TCRbeta library preparation incorporated unique molecular identifiers. TCRdb ran MiXCR on the PCR reads and lists one entry per CDR3 protein. Among about 110,000 distinct CDR3 sequences, 5.5% to 6.5% were seen once, and the ten largest hold approximately 23%. Of note for this clonotype: Its antigen remains unidentified.

The sequence was collected from a male patient aged 2-9 years who had a stem cell transplant for acute lymphoblastic leukemia, so the T cells may come from the graft donor. This rearrangement joins TRBV12-5 to TRBJ1-1; no reliable D call. This specimen consisted of PBMCs, mostly from graft donor cells, obtained 360 days after TCRalphabeta/CD19-depleted stem cell transplant. This CDR3 is CASGHRTGQHTEAFF. The CDR3 DNA is TGTGCTAGTGGTCACCGTACGGGTCAACACACTGAAGCTTTCTTT.